This TCR beta chain derives from a study of monozygotic twins with cystic fibrosis. Produced via immunoSEQ multiplex PCR; TCRdb's table is partial and in-frame only. The sample holds approximately 17,000 clones, almost 97% seen once. Overall study findings and caveats: Unrelated CF individuals shared fewer identical clonotypes than monozygotic CF twins. In this small cohort, shared CDR3 numbers showed no association with age, concordance or disease severity. Low clonality (median around 0.0095) suggested a mostly naive repertoire.

CDR3 length: 14 amino acids. Trimming stripped 3 bases from V and 5 bases from J, with 13 bases between. CDR1 and CDR2 from the germline V gene are MNHNY and SVGAGI (reference sequence). For this clone: Its antigen is unidentified.

J is TRBJ1-2 and V is TRBV6-6; tentative D call: TRBD1 (5 bases). Source material: blood. This clonotype was obtained from a girl aged 2 to 10 with cystic fibrosis. The DNA for the CDR3 is TGTGCCAGCAGTTATTCGGGCAGGGAGTATGGCTACACCTTC. The encoded protein is CASSYSGREYGYTF.